A single sample gave rise to the 26 T cell receptor beta chains below, sequenced in a study of cytotoxic CD8 clonotypes in ibrutinib-treated CLL. Profiled with immunoSEQ multiplex PCR; TCRdb holds only in-frame clones, not every one. The sample contains some 140,000 clones, approximately 81% of which appear only once. The starting material was PBMCs, obtained after 12 months of ibrutinib treatment. Receptor source: a human donor with chronic lymphocytic leukemia.

The chain carries TRBV5-1 and TRBJ1-1, with D possibly TRBD1 on 6 matching bases. V dropped 3 bases and J dropped 0 bases, with 15 bases sitting between them. Germline V gene sequence: CDR1 SGHRS, CDR2 YFSETQ. CDR3 size: 16 residues. CDR3 loop: CASSSRQAQMNTEAFF. The CDR3 DNA is TGCGCCAGCAGCTCCAGACAGGCGCAAATGAACACTGAAGCTTTCTTT. Looking up the rest from reference TRBV5-1 and TRBJ1-1 gives the full variable domain: KAGVTQTPRYLIKTRGQQVTLSCSPISGHRSVSWYQQTPGQGLQFLFEYFSETQRNKGNFPGRFSGRQFSNSRSEMNVSTLELGDSALYLCASSSRQAQMNTEAFFGQGTRLTVV.

This rearrangement joins TRBV7-9 to TRBJ2-4; D is unresolved. The CDR3 is 14 amino acids. Germline V gene data show CDR1 as SEHNR and CDR2 as FQNEAQ (reference sequence). The V and J ends lost 2 bases and 1 base respectively, with 6 bases between them. DNA of the CDR3: TGTGCCAGCAGCTTAATGGCGGCCAAAAACATTCAGTACTTC. It encodes CASSLMAAKNIQYF.

The chain has TRBV10-3 and TRBJ1-1, with D tentatively TRBD1 (5 bases). The CDR3 runs to 13 residues. Germline-derived CDR1 and CDR2 are ENHRY and SYGVKD. The germline V and J ends were trimmed by 10 bases and 1 base, with 13 bases remaining between them. The CDR3 DNA reads TGTGCCACAAGGACAAGTGGGAACACTGAAGCTTTCTTT. Encoded protein: CATRTSGNTEAFF.

This clone has more than one count but fewer than ten. The chain couples TRBV15 to TRBJ1-1, with D hard to call. V lost 2 bases and J lost 6, with 13 bases in between. This CDR3 contains 14 residues. The germline CDR1 and CDR2 sequences are LNHNV and YYDKDF (reference sequence). CDR3 coding DNA: TGTGCCACCAGCAGAAGCGCCCCGGCAGCTGAAGCTTTCTTT. Translation gives CATSRSAPAAEAFF.

The chain joins TRBV6-6 to TRBJ2-7, with 7 positions matching TRBD2. Germline trimming cut 2 bases from V and 2 bases from J; bases unmatched to any gene: 3. The CDR3 covers 14 residues. CDR1 is MNHNY, CDR2 SVGAGI, per germline (reference sequence). The chain's CDR3 is CASSYPGGAYEQYF. In DNA form, the CDR3 reads TGTGCCAGCAGTTACCCTGGGGGGGCCTACGAGCAGTACTTC.

The rearrangement uses TRBV6-1 and TRBJ1-1; D remains unclear. Trimming shortened V by 7 bases and J by 5 bases, and 14 bases separated the two germline ends. The germline gives CDR1 MNHNS, CDR2 SASEGT. This CDR3 comprises 13 residues. The CDR3 here is CASKYSVHTEAFF. The CDR3, as DNA: TGTGCCAGCAAATATTCGGTGCATACTGAAGCTTTCTTT.

J is TRBJ2-1 and V is TRBV7-2, with unresolved D. The germline CDR1 and CDR2 sequences are SGHTA and FQGNSA. The V and J ends lost 1 base and 4 bases respectively, with 8 bases between them. This CDR3 comprises 14 residues. CDR3 protein: CASSLVNEYNEQFF. The CDR3 region has the DNA TGTGCCAGCAGCTTAGTAAACGAATACAATGAGCAGTTCTTC. The full variable domain, completed using reference TRBV7-2 and TRBJ2-1, is GAGVSQSPSNKVTEKGKDVELRCDPISGHTALYWYRQSLGQGLEFLIYFQGNSAPDKSGLPSDRFSAERTGGSVSTLTIQRTQQEDSAVYLCASSLVNEYNEQFFGPGTRLTVL.

The rearrangement joins TRBV29-1 to TRBJ1-5, with 9 bases lining up with TRBD1. Germline lookup yields CDR1 SQVTM and CDR2 ANQGSEA. Trimming removed 6 bases from V and 5 bases from J; junction bases left unmatched: 8. The CDR3 has 14 residues. Written as DNA, the CDR3 is TGCAGCGTAATGGGACAGGGAATAGATCAGCCCCAGCATTTT. Translated, it gives CSVMGQGIDQPQHF.

The chain uses TRBV4-3 and TRBJ2-7; perhaps TRBD1 as D (6 bases). The V gene lost 2 bases and the J gene lost 5 bases, with 19 bases spanning the gap. The CDR3 sequence is 16 residues long. CDR1 LGHNA and CDR2 YSLEER come from the germline V gene. The CDR3, as DNA: TGCGCCAGCAGCCAACACACCACACTGGGACATGACGAGCAGTACTTC. The encoded protein is CASSQHTTLGHDEQYF.

The V gene is TRBV7-9, the J gene TRBJ2-5; D perhaps matches TRBD1 (5 bases). V was trimmed by 4 bases and J by 1 base, leaving 7 bases between them. Germline V CDR1 and CDR2: SEHNR, FQNEAQ (reference sequence). This CDR3 region has 13 residues. The CDR3 is CASSSGIQETQYF. CDR3 nucleotides: TGTGCCAGCAGCTCAGGGATCCAAGAGACCCAGTACTTC.

This clone has just one count. J is TRBJ1-4 and V is TRBV18; D not certain. The CDR3 loop spans 13 amino acids. V was pared by 3 bases and J by 8 bases, with 10 bases between. Germline CDR1 is KGHSH and CDR2 is LQKENI. This CDR3 is CASSPRLDEKLFF. The DNA for the CDR3 is TGTGCCAGCTCACCCCGTTTGGACGAAAAACTGTTTTTT.

The V and J genes are TRBV5-4 and TRBJ2-2, with unresolved D. Germline V gene lookup returns CDR1 SGHNT and CDR2 YYREEE (reference sequence). The CDR3 runs to 16 residues. Trimming shortened V by 4 bases and J by 0 bases, and 13 bases separated the two germline ends. The CDR3 spells CASSRGGGANTGELFF. The DNA for the CDR3 is TGTGCCAGCAGCCGTGGCGGCGGTGCGAACACCGGGGAGCTGTTTTTT.

This clone was observed a few times. This rearrangement joins TRBV6-5 to TRBJ2-7; no clear D gene. This CDR3 has 13 amino acids. V dropped 2 bases and J dropped 6 bases, with 11 bases sitting between them. Per the germline V gene, CDR1 is MNHEY and CDR2 is SVGAGI. The CDR3 reads CASSYAPPSEQYF. The CDR3 region has the DNA TGTGCCAGCAGTTACGCTCCTCCATCCGAGCAGTACTTC.

CDR3 sequence (DNA): TGTGCCAGCAGATCCGTCGGGCTGTCTAATGAAAAACTGTTTTTT. Amino acids: CASRSVGLSNEKLFF. The V call is TRBV6-5, the J call TRBJ1-4; D gene uncertain. In germline, CDR1 is MNHEY, CDR2 SVGAGI. V was shortened by 6 bases and J by 3 bases, with 14 bases between the two germline ends. The CDR3 spans 15 residues.

The V and J genes are TRBV28 and TRBJ1-2; the D gene is possibly TRBD1 (5 bases). Germline CDR1 and CDR2: MDHEN and SYDVKM. V was clipped by 6 bases and J by 5 bases, with 25 bases between them. The CDR3 spans 17 residues. The CDR3 region has the DNA TGTGCCAGCAGGTCAACCGGGACCGATACTCTCGGGTATGGCTACACCTTC. As protein: CASRSTGTDTLGYGYTF.

In DNA, the CDR3 is TGTGCCAGCAGCCAAGATGGGGGGGCAGGTAATGAAAAACTGTTTTTT. It codes for CASSQDGGAGNEKLFF. V is TRBV4-2 and J is TRBJ1-4, with D possibly TRBD1 on 6 matching bases. There are 16 residues in the CDR3. The germline CDR1 and CDR2 sequences are LGHNA and YNFKEQ. V was pared by 0 bases and J by 4 bases, with 12 bases between.

This chain links TRBV29-1 with TRBJ2-1, with TRBD2 matching 13 bases. CDR1 and CDR2 from the germline V gene are SQVTM and ANQGSEA. The CDR3 extends over 15 amino acids. V gave up 3 bases and J gave up 4 bases; unmatched junction bases: 3. The CDR3 reads CSVEGTSGDYNEQFF. Here the CDR3 DNA reads TGCAGCGTTGAGGGGACTAGCGGGGATTACAATGAGCAGTTCTTC.

V and J are TRBV5-1 and TRBJ1-5; D gene unclear. V was pared by 2 bases and J by 1 base, with 10 bases between. This CDR3 has 15 residues. The germline CDR1 and CDR2 sequences are SGHRS and YFSETQ. As DNA, the CDR3 is TGCGCCAGCAGCTTTGGCCCCCCAAGCAATCAGCCCCAGCATTTT. This encodes CASSFGPPSNQPQHF.

This sequence joins TRBV6-1 and TRBJ2-5; D is unresolved. V was trimmed by 6 bases and J by 4 bases, leaving 12 bases between them. CDR3 length equals 13 residues. CDR1 is MNHNS, CDR2 SASEGT, per germline. In nucleotides, the CDR3 is TGTGCCAGCAGCCCGATTACCCTAGAGACCCAGTACTTC. It codes for CASSPITLETQYF.

V is TRBV5-6 and J is TRBJ2-7; 7 bases align to TRBD1. There are 13 residues in the CDR3. In germline, CDR1 is SGHDT, CDR2 YYEEEE. The junction had 2 bases not matched to a gene; V was cut back by 1 base and J by 4 bases. The CDR3 here is CASSLLQGYEQYF. As DNA, the CDR3 is TGTGCCAGCAGCTTGCTACAGGGGTACGAGCAGTACTTC.

The gene calls are TRBV14 and TRBJ2-7; tentative D call: TRBD2 (5 bases). Trimming left V 2 bases short and J 3 bases short, with 14 bases between. Germline lookup yields CDR1 SGHDN and CDR2 FVKESK. This CDR3 comprises 15 residues. Written as DNA, the CDR3 is TGTGCCAGCAGCCAATCTTTGCGGGCTGACTACGAGCAGTACTTC. This encodes CASSQSLRADYEQYF. Using reference TRBV14 and TRBJ2-7 for the parts outside the CDR3, the full variable domain is EAGVTQFPSHSVIEKGQTVTLRCDPISGHDNLYWYRRVMGKEIKFLLHFVKESKQDESGMPNNRFLAERTGGTYSTLKVQPAELEDSGVYFCASSQSLRADYEQYFGPGTRLTVT.

For this clone: At one end, the junction sequence differs from germline, possibly due to a read error. This sample includes further DNA sequences coding for the same CDR3. The rearrangement uses TRBV7-9 and TRBJ1-1; possibly TRBD1 for D (5 bases). CDR3 length: 15 amino acids. Germline CDR1 reads SEHNR; CDR2 reads FQNEAQ (reference sequence). The CDR3 bases are TGTGCCAGCAGCTTACGGGGGATTTTGGACACTGAGGCTTTCTTT. Amino acid sequence: CASSLRGILDTEAFF.

This clone appeared a few times. The rearrangement joins TRBV5-4 to TRBJ2-7; a possible D gene is TRBD1 (6 bases). The CDR3 extends over 13 amino acids. Trimming left V 3 bases short and J 2 bases short, with 9 bases between. Germline CDR1 reads SGHNT; CDR2 reads YYREEE (reference sequence). The CDR3, as DNA: TGTGCCAGCAGCTACGGACAGACCTACGAGCAGTACTTC. Protein: CASSYGQTYEQYF.

This chain joins TRBV9 and TRBJ1-2; 7 bases are shared with TRBD1. The CDR3 covers 16 residues. The junction had 12 bases not matched to a gene; V was cut back by 3 bases and J by 4 bases. Germline V CDR1 and CDR2: SGDLS, YYNGEE. CDR3: CASSERQGTLRYGYTF. The CDR3 nucleotides read TGTGCCAGCAGCGAAAGACAGGGAACTCTTCGCTATGGCTACACCTTC.

The chain employs TRBV2 and TRBJ2-1; weak D call: TRBD1 (7 bases). This CDR3 is built from 15 residues. V was trimmed by 6 bases and J by 0 bases, leaving 12 bases between them. In germline, CDR1 is SNHLY, CDR2 FYNNEI. CDR3 sequence: CASSLQGGSYNEQFF. In DNA form, the CDR3 reads TGTGCCAGCAGCTTGCAGGGGGGCTCCTACAATGAGCAGTTCTTC.

The rearrangement links TRBV15 to TRBJ1-1, with D hard to call. Trimming pared 1 base from V and 3 bases from J, leaving 15 bases between. CDR1 is LNHNV, CDR2 YYDKDF, per germline (reference sequence). This CDR3 is 16 amino acids long. CDR3 residues: CATSRGWGTWDTEAFF. CDR3 nucleotides: TGTGCCACCAGCAGAGGCTGGGGAACCTGGGACACTGAAGCTTTCTTT.